These 13 T cell receptor beta chains were all obtained from the same sample, sequenced in a study of blood T cell repertoires in COVID-19. Profiling relied on immunoSEQ multiplex PCR, and the TCRdb table lists in-frame clones only, not all of them. The repertoire has about 320,000 clones, 89% of them found once; the top ten carry around 4.8%. Sequences were obtained from PBMCs or T cells enriched from blood (not recorded which). The receptors were sampled from a man in his sixties who had recovered from COVID-19.

The rearrangement links TRBV7-9 to TRBJ2-5, with 10 bases that match TRBD2. Per germline, CDR1 SEHNR and CDR2 FQNEAQ (reference sequence). Trimming at V came to 11 bases and at J to 5 bases, leaving 11 bases not matched to a gene. This CDR3 is 14 amino acids long. The CDR3 spells CASAASGSRETQYF. DNA of the CDR3: TGTGCCTCCGCCGCTAGCGGGAGTAGGGAGACCCAGTACTTC.

This chain joins TRBV2 and TRBJ2-5, with 13 positions matching TRBD2. V lost 4 bases, J lost 7 bases, and 6 bases stayed unmatched. The CDR3 has 15 amino acids. CDR1 is SNHLY and CDR2 is FYNNEI in the germline V gene. Here the CDR3 DNA reads TGTGCCAGCAGTGGGACTAGCGGGAGTGGTGGGACCCAGTACTTC. Residues: CASSGTSGSGGTQYF.

The rearrangement links TRBV18 to TRBJ1-5, with D possibly TRBD1 on 5 matching bases. Trimming cost V 4 bases and J 7 bases, with 14 bases left between them. The CDR3 has 14 amino acids. Germline lookup yields CDR1 KGHSH and CDR2 LQKENI. In DNA, the CDR3 is TGTGCCAGCTCACGGGATGGGGGGGACCAGCCCCAGCATTTT. Its protein is CASSRDGGDQPQHF.

The V and J genes are TRBV19 and TRBJ2-7; no clear D gene. The CDR3 is made up of 13 amino acids. Germline CDR1 and CDR2: LNHDA and SQIVND (reference sequence). V dropped 2 bases and J dropped 6 bases, with 11 bases sitting between them. CDR3 sequence reads: CASSIRVRVEQYF. CDR3 nucleotides: TGTGCCAGTAGTATACGCGTACGGGTCGAGCAGTACTTC.

J is TRBJ2-7 and V is TRBV19; a weak D match, TRBD1 (6 bases). CDR1 and CDR2 (germline): LNHDA, SQIVND (reference sequence). V lost 1 base and J lost 7, with 17 bases in between. There are 15 residues in the CDR3. In nucleotides, the CDR3 is TGTGCCAGTAGTATAGTAGGGGGAGCCTCCCGGGAGCAGTACTTC. It is translated as CASSIVGGASREQYF.

The chain combines TRBV25-1 with TRBJ1-1; 8 nucleotides line up with TRBD1. Germline trimming cut 5 bases from V and 4 bases from J; bases unmatched to any gene: 3. CDR3 length: 13 residues. Germline-derived CDR1 and CDR2 are MGHDK and SYGVNS. The CDR3 region has the DNA TGTGCCAGCAGTCAGGGGGCGATCACTGAAGCTTTCTTT. It yields the protein CASSQGAITEAFF.

The chain has TRBV2 and TRBJ2-7, with TRBD2 as a possible D gene (6 bases). In germline, CDR1 is SNHLY, CDR2 FYNNEI. This CDR3 has 15 residues. V lost 4 bases and J lost 6, with 19 bases in between. CDR3 sequence: CASSVYGGTAAEQYF. DNA for the CDR3: TGTGCCAGCAGTGTTTATGGCGGGACCGCTGCCGAGCAGTACTTC.

This clone has a single count. V and J are TRBV7-2 and TRBJ2-1, with 11 bases fitting TRBD2. The CDR3 runs 19 residues. Germline values: CDR1 SGHTA, CDR2 FQGNSA. V lost 5 bases and J lost 4; bases outside the gene matches: 16. As DNA, the CDR3 is TGTGCCAGCAGCCGCATTCATGTGGTGACTAGCGGGATGTACAATGAGCAGTTCTTC. Amino acid sequence: CASSRIHVVTSGMYNEQFF.

The J gene is TRBJ1-2, the V gene TRBV5-1; D ambiguous. Germline V gene data show CDR1 as SGHRS and CDR2 as YFSETQ. Trimming cost V 0 bases and J 4 bases, with 10 bases left between them. The CDR3 has 14 residues. The DNA for the CDR3 is TGCGCCAGCAGCTTGGCCCCAGGTTTCTATGGCTACACCTTC. Protein sequence: CASSLAPGFYGYTF.

The CDR3: CASSTGQGQLPQHF. DNA for the CDR3: TGTGCCAGCAGTACGGGACAGGGCCAACTCCCCCAGCATTTT. The chain couples TRBV6-5 to TRBJ1-5; 9 bases are a match to TRBD1. CDR1 is MNHEY, CDR2 SVGAGI, per germline. Trimming took 5 bases from V and 10 from J; bases not matched to a gene: 9. The CDR3 totals 14 residues.

The chain couples TRBV24-1 to TRBJ2-7; 13 nucleotides match TRBD2. This CDR3 is 17 amino acids long. The germline CDR1 and CDR2 sequences are KGHDR and SFDVKD. J was trimmed by 4 bases and V by 4 bases; bases with no gene match: 9. The chain's CDR3 is CATSEGGTGLAGYEQYF. In DNA form, the CDR3 reads TGTGCCACCAGTGAGGGGGGTACGGGACTAGCGGGATACGAGCAGTACTTC.

This clone was found once. The rearrangement links TRBV2 to TRBJ1-1; D is possibly TRBD1 (5 bases). This CDR3 has 14 residues. V was cut by 5 bases and J by 5 bases, with 15 bases left in between. Germline CDR1 SNHLY, CDR2 FYNNEI. CDR3 coding DNA: TGTGCCAGCAGTTCATCCCGGGGGATGACTGAAGCTTTCTTT. Residues: CASSSSRGMTEAFF.

The V call is TRBV28, the J call TRBJ1-3; 9 nucleotides line up with TRBD1. V was pared by 5 bases and J by 0 bases, with 5 bases of the junction left unmatched. The germline CDR1 and CDR2 sequences are MDHEN and SYDVKM. The CDR3 loop spans 16 amino acids. CDR3 nucleotides: TGTGCCAGCAGTACTTGGACAGGGGACTCTGGAAACACCATATATTTT. It is translated as CASSTWTGDSGNTIYF.